This record concerns one T cell receptor (beta chain) sequence. What it binds is not known. These data come from a study of monozygotic twins with inflammatory bowel disease. Study results and caveats: No single strong signal or clonotype associated with IBD was supported.

One entry per CDR3 protein, without DNA, is what TCRdb gives after re-calling the 5' RACE reads. Seen in this sample are approximately 380,000 distinct CDR3 sequences; the ten most common clones hold approximately 2.4%. After skipping T cell sorting, the authors isolated total RNA from whole blood. CDR1 and CDR2 (germline): LNHDA, SQIVND (reference sequence). The CDR3 sequence is 14 residues long. The chain links TRBV19 to TRBJ2-3; there is no DNA to check the TCRdb D call of TRBD1. The clonotype originates from a human donor with ulcerative colitis or Crohn's disease, or a healthy co-twin of an affected twin (not recorded which). The source material was blood. The CDR3 sequence is CASSKRDNTDTQYF.